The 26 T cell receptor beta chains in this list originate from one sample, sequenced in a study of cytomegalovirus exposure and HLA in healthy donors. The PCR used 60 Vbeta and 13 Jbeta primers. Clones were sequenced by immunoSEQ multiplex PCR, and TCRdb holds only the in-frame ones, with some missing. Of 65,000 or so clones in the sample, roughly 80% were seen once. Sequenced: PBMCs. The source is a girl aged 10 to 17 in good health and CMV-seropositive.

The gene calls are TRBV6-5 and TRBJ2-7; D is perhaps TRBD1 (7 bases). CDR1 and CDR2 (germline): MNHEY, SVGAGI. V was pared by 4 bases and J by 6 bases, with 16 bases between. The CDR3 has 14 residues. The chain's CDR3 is CASSSPGQGGEQYF. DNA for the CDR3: TGTGCCAGCAGTTCCCCCGGCCAGGGGGGCGAGCAGTACTTC.

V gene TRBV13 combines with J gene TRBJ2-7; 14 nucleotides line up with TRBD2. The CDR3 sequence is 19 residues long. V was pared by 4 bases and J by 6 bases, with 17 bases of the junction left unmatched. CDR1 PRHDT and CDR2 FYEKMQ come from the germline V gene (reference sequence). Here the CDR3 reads CASSSQRRGTSGRRGEQYF. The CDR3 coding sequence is TGTGCCAGCAGCTCCCAAAGGCGGGGGACTAGCGGGAGAAGGGGCGAGCAGTACTTC. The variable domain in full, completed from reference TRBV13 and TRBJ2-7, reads AAGVIQSPRHLIKEKRETATLKCYPIPRHDTVYWYQQGPGQDPQFLISFYEKMQSDKGSIPDRFSAQQFSDYHSELNMSSLELGDSALYFCASSSQRRGTSGRRGEQYFGPGTRLTVT.

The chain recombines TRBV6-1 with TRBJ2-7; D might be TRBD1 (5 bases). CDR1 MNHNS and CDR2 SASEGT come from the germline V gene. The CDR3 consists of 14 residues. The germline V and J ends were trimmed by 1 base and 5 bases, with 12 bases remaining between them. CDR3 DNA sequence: TGTGCCAGCAGTGAAGTTCTGGGGCATCACGAGCAGTACTTC. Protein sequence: CASSEVLGHHEQYF.

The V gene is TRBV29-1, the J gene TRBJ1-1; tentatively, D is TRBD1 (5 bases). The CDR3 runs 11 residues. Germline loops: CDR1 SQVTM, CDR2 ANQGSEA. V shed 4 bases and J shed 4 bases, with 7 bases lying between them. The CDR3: CSVGGGTEAFF. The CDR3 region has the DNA TGCAGCGTTGGGGGGGGCACTGAAGCTTTCTTT. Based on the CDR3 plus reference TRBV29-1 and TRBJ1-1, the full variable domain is SAVISQKPSRDICQRGTSLTIQCQVDSQVTMMFWYRQQPGQSLTLIATANQGSEATYESGFVIDKFPISRPNLTFSTLTVSNMSPEDSSIYLCSVGGGTEAFFGQGTRLTVV.

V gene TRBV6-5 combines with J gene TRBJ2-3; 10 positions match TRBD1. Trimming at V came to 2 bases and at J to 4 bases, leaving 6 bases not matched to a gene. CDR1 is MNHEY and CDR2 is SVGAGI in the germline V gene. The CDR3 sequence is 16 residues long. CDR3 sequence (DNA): TGTGCCAGCAGTTACCATGCCGGGACAGGGGCAGATACGCAGTATTTT. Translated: CASSYHAGTGADTQYF.

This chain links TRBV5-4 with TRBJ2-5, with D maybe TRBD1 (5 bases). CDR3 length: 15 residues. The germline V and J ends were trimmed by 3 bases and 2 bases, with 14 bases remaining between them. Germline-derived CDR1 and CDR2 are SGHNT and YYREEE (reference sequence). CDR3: CASSSLRQTQETQYF. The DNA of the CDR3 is TGTGCCAGCAGCTCGCTGAGACAGACACAAGAGACCCAGTACTTC.

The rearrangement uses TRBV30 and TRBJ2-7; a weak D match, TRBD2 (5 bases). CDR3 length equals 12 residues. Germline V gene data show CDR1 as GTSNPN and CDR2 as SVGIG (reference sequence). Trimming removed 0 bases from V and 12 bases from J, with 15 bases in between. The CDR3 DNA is TGTGCCTGGAGTGTAGGAGGTCCCGCGACGTACTTC. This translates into CAWSVGGPATYF.

The CDR3 sequence: CASSQGRQINYGYTF. The CDR3 coding sequence is TGCGCCAGCAGCCAAGGGAGACAGATTAACTATGGCTACACCTTC. The chain has TRBV4-1 and TRBJ1-2; tentative D call: TRBD1 (5 bases). Germline V CDR1 and CDR2: MGHRA, YSYEKL. Trimming took 1 base from V and 1 from J, leaving 10 bases between them. The CDR3 totals 15 residues.

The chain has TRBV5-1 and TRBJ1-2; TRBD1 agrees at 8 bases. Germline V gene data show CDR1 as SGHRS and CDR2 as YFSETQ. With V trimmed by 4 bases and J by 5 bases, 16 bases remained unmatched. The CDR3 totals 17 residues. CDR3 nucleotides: TGCGCCAGCAGCATCTACCCGTGGGCAGGGGGCCAATATGGCTACACCTTC. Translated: CASSIYPWAGGQYGYTF.

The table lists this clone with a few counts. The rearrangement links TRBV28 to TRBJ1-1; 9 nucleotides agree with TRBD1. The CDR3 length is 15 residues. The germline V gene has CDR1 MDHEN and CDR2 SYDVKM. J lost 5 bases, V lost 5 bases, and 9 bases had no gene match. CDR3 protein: CASSGWTGVQTEAFF. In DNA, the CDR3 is TGTGCCAGCAGTGGCTGGACAGGGGTGCAGACTGAAGCTTTCTTT.

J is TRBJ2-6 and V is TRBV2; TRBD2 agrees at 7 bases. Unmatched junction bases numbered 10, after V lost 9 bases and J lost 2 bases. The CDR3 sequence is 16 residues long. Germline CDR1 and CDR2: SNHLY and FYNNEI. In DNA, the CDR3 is TGTGCCAGGGGGTATCGGGGGGAAGCTGGGGCCAACGTCCTGACTTTC. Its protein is CARGYRGEAGANVLTF.

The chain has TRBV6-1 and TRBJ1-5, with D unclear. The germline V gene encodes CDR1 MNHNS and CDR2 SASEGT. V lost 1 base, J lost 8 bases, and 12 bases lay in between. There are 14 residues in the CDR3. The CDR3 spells CASSEDRRLEPQHF. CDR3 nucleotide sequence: TGTGCCAGCAGTGAAGATCGCCGCCTAGAGCCCCAGCATTTT.

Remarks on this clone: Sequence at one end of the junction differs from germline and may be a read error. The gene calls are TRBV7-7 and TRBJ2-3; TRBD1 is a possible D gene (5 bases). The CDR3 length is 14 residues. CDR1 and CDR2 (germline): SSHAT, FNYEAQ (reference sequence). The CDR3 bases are TGTGCTAGCAGCTTAGGCAGGGGCACAGATACGCAGTATTTT. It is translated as CASSLGRGTDTQYF. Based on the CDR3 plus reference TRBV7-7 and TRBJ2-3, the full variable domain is GAGVSQSPRYKVTKRGQDVTLRCDPISSHATLYWYQQALGQGPEFLTYFNYEAQPDKSGLPSDRFSAERPEGSISTLTIQRTEQRDSAMYRCASSLGRGTDTQYFGPGTRLTVL.

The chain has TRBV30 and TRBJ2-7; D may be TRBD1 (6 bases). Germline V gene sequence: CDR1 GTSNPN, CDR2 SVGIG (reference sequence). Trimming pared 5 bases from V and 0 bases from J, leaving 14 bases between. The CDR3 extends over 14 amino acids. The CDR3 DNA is TGTGCCTGGGGGCAGGGGCCTAACTCCTACGAGCAGTACTTC. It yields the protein CAWGQGPNSYEQYF.

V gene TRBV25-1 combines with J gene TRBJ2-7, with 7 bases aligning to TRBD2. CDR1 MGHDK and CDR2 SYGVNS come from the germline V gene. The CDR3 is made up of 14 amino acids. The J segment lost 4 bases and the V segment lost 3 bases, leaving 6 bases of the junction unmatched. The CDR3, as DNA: TGTGCCAGCAGTGAGGGGGGGACTCAATACGAGCAGTACTTC. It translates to CASSEGGTQYEQYF.

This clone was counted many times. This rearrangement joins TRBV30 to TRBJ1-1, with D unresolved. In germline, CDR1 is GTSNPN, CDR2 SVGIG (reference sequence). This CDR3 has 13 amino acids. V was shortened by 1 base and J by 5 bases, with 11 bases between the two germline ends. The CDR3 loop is CAWSDPSGTEAFF. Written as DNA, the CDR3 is TGTGCCTGGAGTGACCCTTCGGGGACTGAAGCTTTCTTT.

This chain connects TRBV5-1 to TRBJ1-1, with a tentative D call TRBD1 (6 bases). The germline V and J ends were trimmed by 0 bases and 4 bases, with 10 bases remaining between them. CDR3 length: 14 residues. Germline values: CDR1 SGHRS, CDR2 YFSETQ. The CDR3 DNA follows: TGCGCCAGCAGCTTGGCCTTACAGGGCACTGAAGCTTTCTTT. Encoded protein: CASSLALQGTEAFF.

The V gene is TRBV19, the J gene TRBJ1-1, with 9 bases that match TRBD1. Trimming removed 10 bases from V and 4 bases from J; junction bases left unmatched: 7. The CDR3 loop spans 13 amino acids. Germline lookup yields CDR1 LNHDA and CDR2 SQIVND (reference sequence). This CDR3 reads CATTRDRVTEAFF. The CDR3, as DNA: TGTGCCACAACCCGGGACAGGGTCACTGAAGCTTTCTTT. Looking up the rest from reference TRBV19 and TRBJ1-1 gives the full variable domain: DGGITQSPKYLFRKEGQNVTLSCEQNLNHDAMYWYRQDPGQGLRLIYYSQIVNDFQKGDIAEGYSVSREKKESFPLTVTSAQKNPTAFYLCATTRDRVTEAFFGQGTRLTVV.

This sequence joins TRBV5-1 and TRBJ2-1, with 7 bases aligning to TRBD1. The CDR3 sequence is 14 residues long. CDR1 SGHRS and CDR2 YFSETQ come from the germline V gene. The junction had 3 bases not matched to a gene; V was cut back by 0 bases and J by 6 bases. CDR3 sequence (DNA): TGCGCCAGCAGCTTGGGACAGGGTGGCAATGAGCAGTTCTTC. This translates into CASSLGQGGNEQFF.

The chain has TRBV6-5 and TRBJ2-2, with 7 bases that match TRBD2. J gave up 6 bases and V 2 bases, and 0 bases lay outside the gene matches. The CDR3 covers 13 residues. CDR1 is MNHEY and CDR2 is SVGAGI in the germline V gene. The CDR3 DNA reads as TGTGCCAGCAGTTACGGGAGGGCCGGGGAGCTGTTTTTT. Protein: CASSYGRAGELFF.

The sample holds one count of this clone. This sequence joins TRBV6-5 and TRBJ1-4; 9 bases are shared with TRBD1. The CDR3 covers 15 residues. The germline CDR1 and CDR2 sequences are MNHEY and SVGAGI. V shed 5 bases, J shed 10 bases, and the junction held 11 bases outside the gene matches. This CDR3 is CASSLAGDRAAKLFF. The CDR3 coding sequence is TGTGCCAGCAGTCTAGCGGGGGACAGGGCAGCAAAACTGTTTTTT.

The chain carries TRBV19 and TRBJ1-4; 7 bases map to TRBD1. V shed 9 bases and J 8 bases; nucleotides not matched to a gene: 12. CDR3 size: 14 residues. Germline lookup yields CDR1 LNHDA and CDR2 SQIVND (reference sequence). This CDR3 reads CASHITGVEEKLFF. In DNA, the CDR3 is TGTGCCAGCCACATAACAGGGGTCGAAGAAAAACTGTTTTTT.

Here the CDR3 reads CASSSNPPGTGRDEQFF. CDR3 in DNA: TGTGCCAGCAGTTCAAATCCCCCCGGGACAGGGAGGGATGAGCAGTTCTTC. The rearrangement uses TRBV7-2 and TRBJ2-1; 9 nucleotides agree with TRBD1. Germline CDR1 is SGHTA and CDR2 is FQGNSA. V dropped 6 bases and J dropped 8; count of bases not matched to a gene: 17. This CDR3 contains 17 residues.

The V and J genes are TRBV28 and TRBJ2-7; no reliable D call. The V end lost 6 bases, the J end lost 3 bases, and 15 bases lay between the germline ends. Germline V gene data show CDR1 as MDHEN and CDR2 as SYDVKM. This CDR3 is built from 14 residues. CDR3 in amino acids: CASRYDSRYYEQYF. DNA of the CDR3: TGTGCCAGCAGGTATGACTCCCGTTACTACGAGCAGTACTTC.

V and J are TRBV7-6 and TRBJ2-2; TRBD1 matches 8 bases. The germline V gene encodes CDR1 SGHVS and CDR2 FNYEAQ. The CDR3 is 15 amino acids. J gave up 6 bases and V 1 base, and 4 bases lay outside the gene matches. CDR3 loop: CASSLVPGGPGELFF. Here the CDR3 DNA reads TGTGCCAGCAGCTTAGTGCCAGGGGGCCCCGGGGAGCTGTTTTTT.

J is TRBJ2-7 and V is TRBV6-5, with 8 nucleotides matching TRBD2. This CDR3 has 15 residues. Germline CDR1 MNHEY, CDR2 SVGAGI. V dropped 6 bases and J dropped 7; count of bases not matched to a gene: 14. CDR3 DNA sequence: TGTGCCAGCAGCCCGAGGACTAGCCCGATCGGGGAGCAGTACTTC. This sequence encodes CASSPRTSPIGEQYF.